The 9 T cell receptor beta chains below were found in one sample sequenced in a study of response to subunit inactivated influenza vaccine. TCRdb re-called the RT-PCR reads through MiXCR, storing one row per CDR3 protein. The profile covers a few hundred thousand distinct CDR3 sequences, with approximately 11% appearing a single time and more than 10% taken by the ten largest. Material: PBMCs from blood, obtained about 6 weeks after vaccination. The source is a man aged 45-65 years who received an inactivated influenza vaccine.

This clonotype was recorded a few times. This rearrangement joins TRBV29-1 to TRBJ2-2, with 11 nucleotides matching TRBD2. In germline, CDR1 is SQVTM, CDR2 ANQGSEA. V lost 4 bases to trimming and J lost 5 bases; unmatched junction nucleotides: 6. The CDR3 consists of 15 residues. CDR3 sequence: CSVGRTSGSTGELFF. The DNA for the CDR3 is TGCAGCGTTGGCAGGACTAGCGGGTCTACCGGGGAGCTGTTTTTT.

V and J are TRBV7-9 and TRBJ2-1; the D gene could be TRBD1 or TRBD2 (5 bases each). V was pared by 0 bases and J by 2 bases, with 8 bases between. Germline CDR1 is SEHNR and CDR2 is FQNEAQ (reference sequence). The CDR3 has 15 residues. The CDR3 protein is CASSLALGAYNEQFF. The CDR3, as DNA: TGTGCCAGCAGCTTAGCTCTGGGGGCCTACAATGAGCAGTTCTTC.

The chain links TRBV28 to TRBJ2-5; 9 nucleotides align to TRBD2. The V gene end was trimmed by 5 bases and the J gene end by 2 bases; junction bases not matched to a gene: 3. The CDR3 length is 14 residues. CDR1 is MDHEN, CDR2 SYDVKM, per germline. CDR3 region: CASSQTSGQETQYF. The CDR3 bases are TGTGCCAGCAGTCAGACTAGCGGACAAGAGACCCAGTACTTC.

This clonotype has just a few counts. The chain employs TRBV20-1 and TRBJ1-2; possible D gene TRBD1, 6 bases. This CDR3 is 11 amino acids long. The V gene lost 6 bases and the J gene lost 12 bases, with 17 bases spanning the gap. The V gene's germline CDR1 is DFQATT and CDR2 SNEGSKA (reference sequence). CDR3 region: CSARPPGDHTF. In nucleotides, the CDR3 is TGCAGTGCCCGGCCCCCAGGGGACCACACCTTC.

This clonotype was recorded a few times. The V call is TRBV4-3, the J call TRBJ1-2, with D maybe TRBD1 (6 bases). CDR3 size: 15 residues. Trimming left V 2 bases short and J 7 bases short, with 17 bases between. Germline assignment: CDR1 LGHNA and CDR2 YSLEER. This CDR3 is CASSQTTGTGAGYTF. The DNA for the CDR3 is TGCGCCAGCAGCCAAACCACAGGGACGGGGGCTGGCTACACCTTC.

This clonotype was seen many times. CDR3: CSGRTDFNEQFF. CDR3 DNA: TGCAGCGGTAGGACAGACTTCAATGAGCAGTTCTTC. The rearrangement uses TRBV29-1 and TRBJ2-1; the D gene is possibly TRBD1 (6 bases). V was pared by 7 bases and J by 6 bases, with 13 bases between. The V gene's germline CDR1 is SQVTM and CDR2 ANQGSEA. CDR3 size: 12 residues.

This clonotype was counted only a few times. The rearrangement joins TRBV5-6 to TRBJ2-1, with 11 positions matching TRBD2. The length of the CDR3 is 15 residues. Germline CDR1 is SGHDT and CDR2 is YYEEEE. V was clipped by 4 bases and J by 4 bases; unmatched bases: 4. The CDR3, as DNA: TGTGCCAGCAGCCGAAGACTAGCGGGGTACAATGAGCAGTTCTTC. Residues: CASSRRLAGYNEQFF.

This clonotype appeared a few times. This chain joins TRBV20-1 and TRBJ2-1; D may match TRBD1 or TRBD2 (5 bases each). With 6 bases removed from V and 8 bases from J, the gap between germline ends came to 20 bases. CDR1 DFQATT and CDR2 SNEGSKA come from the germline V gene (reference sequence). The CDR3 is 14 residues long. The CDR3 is CSALPGPGLDEQFF. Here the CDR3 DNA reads TGCAGTGCGCTACCGGGACCCGGTTTGGATGAGCAGTTCTTC.

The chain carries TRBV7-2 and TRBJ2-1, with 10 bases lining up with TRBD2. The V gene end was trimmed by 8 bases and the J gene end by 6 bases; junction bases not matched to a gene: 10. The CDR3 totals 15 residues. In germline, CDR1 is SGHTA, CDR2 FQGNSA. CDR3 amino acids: CASDLHSGRINEQFF. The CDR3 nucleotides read TGTGCCAGCGACCTTCATAGCGGGAGGATCAATGAGCAGTTCTTC.